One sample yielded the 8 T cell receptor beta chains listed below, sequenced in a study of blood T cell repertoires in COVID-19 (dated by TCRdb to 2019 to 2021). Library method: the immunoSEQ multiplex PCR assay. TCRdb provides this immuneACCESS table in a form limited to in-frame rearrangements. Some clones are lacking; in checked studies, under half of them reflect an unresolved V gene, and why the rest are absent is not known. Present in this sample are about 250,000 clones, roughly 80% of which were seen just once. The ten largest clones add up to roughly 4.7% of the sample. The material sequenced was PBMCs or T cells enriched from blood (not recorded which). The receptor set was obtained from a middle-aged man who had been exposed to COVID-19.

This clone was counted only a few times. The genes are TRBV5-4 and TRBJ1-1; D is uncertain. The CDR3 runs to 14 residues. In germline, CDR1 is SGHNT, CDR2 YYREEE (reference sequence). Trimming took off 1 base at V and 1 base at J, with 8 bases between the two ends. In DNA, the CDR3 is TGTGCCAGCAGCTTGACATCTGGGAACACTGAAGCTTTCTTT. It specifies CASSLTSGNTEAFF. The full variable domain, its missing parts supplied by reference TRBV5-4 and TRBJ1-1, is ETGVTQSPTHLIKTRGQQVTLRCSSQSGHNTVSWYQQALGQGPQFIFQYYREEENGRGNFPPRFSGLQFPNYSSELNVNALELDDSALYLCASSLTSGNTEAFFGQGTRLTVV.

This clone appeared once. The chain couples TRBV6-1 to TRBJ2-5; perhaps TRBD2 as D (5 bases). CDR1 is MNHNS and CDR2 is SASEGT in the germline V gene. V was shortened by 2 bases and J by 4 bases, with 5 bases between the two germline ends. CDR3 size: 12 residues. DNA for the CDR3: TGTGCCAGCAGTGAACGGGGAGAGACCCAGTACTTC. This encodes CASSERGETQYF.

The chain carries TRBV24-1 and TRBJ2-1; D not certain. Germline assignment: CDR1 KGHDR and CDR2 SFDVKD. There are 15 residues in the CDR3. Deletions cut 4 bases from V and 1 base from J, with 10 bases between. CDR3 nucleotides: TGTGCCACCAGTGACCATTTTCAATCCTACAATGAGCAGTTCTTC. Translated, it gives CATSDHFQSYNEQFF.

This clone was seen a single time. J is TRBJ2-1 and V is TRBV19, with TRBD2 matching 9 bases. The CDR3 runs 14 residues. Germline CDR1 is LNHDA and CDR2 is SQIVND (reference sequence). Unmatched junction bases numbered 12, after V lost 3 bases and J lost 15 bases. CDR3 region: CASSIPGTSISRFF. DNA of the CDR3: TGTGCCAGTAGTATTCCAGGGACTAGCATCAGTCGGTTCTTC.

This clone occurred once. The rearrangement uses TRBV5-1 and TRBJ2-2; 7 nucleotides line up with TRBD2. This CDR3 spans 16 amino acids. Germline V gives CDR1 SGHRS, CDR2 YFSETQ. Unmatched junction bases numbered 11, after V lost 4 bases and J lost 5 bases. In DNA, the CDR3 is TGCGCCAGCAGCCGGGGACGGTCCGGGGGGACCGGGGAGCTGTTTTTT. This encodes CASSRGRSGGTGELFF.

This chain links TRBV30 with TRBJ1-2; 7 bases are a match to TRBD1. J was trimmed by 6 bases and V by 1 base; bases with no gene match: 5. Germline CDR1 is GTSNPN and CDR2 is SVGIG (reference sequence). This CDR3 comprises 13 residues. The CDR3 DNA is TGTGCCTGGAGTGCAACAGGGGATCATGGCTACACCTTC. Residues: CAWSATGDHGYTF.

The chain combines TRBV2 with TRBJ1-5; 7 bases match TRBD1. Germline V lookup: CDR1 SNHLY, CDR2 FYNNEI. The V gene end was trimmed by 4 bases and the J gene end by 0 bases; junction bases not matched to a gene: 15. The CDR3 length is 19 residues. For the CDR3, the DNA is TGTGCCAGCAGTGGACCATTCAAGGGGGCAAGGATTAGCAATCAGCCCCAGCATTTT. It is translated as CASSGPFKGARISNQPQHF.

This CDR3 reads CASSQEGASTYEQYF. The CDR3 DNA follows: TGCGCCAGCAGCCAAGAAGGGGCGTCAACCTACGAGCAGTACTTC. This chain joins TRBV4-1 and TRBJ2-7, with D possibly matching TRBD1 (5 bases). The V end was cut by 0 bases, the J end by 2 bases, with 11 bases between. Germline-derived CDR1 and CDR2 are MGHRA and YSYEKL. The CDR3 runs 15 residues.